What follows are 19 T cell receptor beta chains derived from one specimen sequenced in a study of blood T cell repertoires in COVID-19. The assay was immunoSEQ multiplex PCR, and TCRdb's table has in-frame clones only and misses some. The table shows approximately 480,000 clones, with about nine tenths occurring only once. Sequenced: PBMCs or T cells enriched from blood (not recorded which). The receptors here all came from a woman aged 18-30 years who had recovered from COVID-19.

The gene calls are TRBV10-3 and TRBJ1-1; 8 bases align to TRBD1. Germline V gene sequence: CDR1 ENHRY, CDR2 SYGVKD. The CDR3 runs 14 residues. Losses at the gene ends were 5 bases for V and 6 bases for J; bases not matched to a gene: 8. CDR3 in amino acids: CAISPTGQGSEAFF. The CDR3 region has the DNA TGTGCCATCAGTCCTACCGGACAGGGTTCTGAAGCTTTCTTT.

The chain employs TRBV5-1 and TRBJ1-6; D unclear. The CDR3 sequence is 18 residues long. V dropped 1 base and J dropped 8 bases, with 22 bases sitting between them. CDR1 is SGHRS, CDR2 YFSETQ, per germline. The CDR3 DNA reads as TGCGCCAGCAGCTTGAAAGGGAGGACCGAAATAGAGGATTCACCCCTCCACTTT. It encodes CASSLKGRTEIEDSPLHF.

The gene calls are TRBV18 and TRBJ1-4; D call uncertain. Per germline, CDR1 KGHSH and CDR2 LQKENI. Trimming stripped 3 bases from V and 2 bases from J, with 16 bases between. The CDR3 is 17 amino acids. The CDR3 nucleotides read TGTGCCAGCTCACCCGATACGGGTCATATTACTAATGAAAAACTGTTTTTT. It encodes CASSPDTGHITNEKLFF. The full variable domain, in which reference TRBV18 and TRBJ1-4 provide the parts outside the CDR3, is NAGVMQNPRHLVRRRGQEARLRCSPMKGHSHVYWYRQLPEEGLKFMVYLQKENIIDESGMPKERFSAEFPKEGPSILRIQQVVRGDSAAYFCASSPDTGHITNEKLFFGSGTQLSVL.

The gene calls are TRBV28 and TRBJ1-1; a possible D gene is TRBD1 (6 bases). V was clipped by 3 bases and J by 3 bases, with 14 bases between them. The CDR3 contains 15 residues. Germline V gene lookup returns CDR1 MDHEN and CDR2 SYDVKM. The CDR3 DNA sequence: TGTGCCAGCAGTTTGCCACAGGGATGGTACACTGAAGCTTTCTTT. Translated, it gives CASSLPQGWYTEAFF.

The chain carries TRBV5-4 and TRBJ1-1; 7 bases map to TRBD1. V lost 4 bases, J lost 6 bases, and 6 bases stayed unmatched. The CDR3 is made up of 13 amino acids. The germline gives CDR1 SGHNT, CDR2 YYREEE (reference sequence). The CDR3: CASSAQGVAEAFF. The CDR3 DNA reads as TGTGCCAGCAGCGCGCAGGGGGTGGCTGAAGCTTTCTTT.

This clone was seen once. The rearrangement uses TRBV5-1 and TRBJ2-7; D possibly corresponds to TRBD1 (6 bases). The ends were cut back, 5 bases at V and 7 bases at J, with 16 bases in the middle. CDR1 and CDR2 from the germline V gene are SGHRS and YFSETQ. The CDR3 runs to 13 residues. In DNA, the CDR3 is TGCGCCAGCAGGCCGATTGGGGGCTGGGAGCAGTACTTC. Translation: CASRPIGGWEQYF.

This sequence joins TRBV5-1 and TRBJ2-3; 9 bases align to TRBD1. The V segment lost 8 bases and the J segment 4 bases; nucleotides outside the gene matches: 11. This CDR3 comprises 15 residues. Germline V gene data show CDR1 as SGHRS and CDR2 as YFSETQ. CDR3 in DNA: TGCGCCAGTCTCAGGGGGGACAGGGAAGCAGATACGCAGTATTTT. Translation: CASLRGDREADTQYF. Together with reference TRBV5-1 and TRBJ2-3, the CDR3 gives the full variable domain: KAGVTQTPRYLIKTRGQQVTLSCSPISGHRSVSWYQQTPGQGLQFLFEYFSETQRNKGNFPGRFSGRQFSNSRSEMNVSTLELGDSALYLCASLRGDREADTQYFGPGTRLTVL.

The DNA for the CDR3 is TGTGCCAGCAGTTACTCGGGGGGAGGTCGTACTGAAGCTTTCTTT. Protein sequence: CASSYSGGGRTEAFF. The chain carries TRBV6-5 and TRBJ1-1, with D possibly matching TRBD1 (5 bases). Germline V gene lookup returns CDR1 MNHEY and CDR2 SVGAGI. The V and J ends lost 0 bases and 5 bases respectively, with 13 bases between them. The CDR3 contains 15 residues.

The gene calls are TRBV25-1 and TRBJ1-6; no clear D gene. CDR3 length: 16 residues. Germline loops: CDR1 MGHDK, CDR2 SYGVNS. V was clipped by 1 base and J by 9 bases, with 16 bases between them. CDR3 region: CASSESTHDWSSPLHF. CDR3 DNA: TGTGCCAGCAGTGAATCTACCCACGACTGGAGTTCACCCCTCCACTTT.

This chain uses TRBV7-2 with TRBJ2-2, with 9 bases fitting TRBD2. Germline V gene sequence: CDR1 SGHTA, CDR2 FQGNSA. CDR3 length equals 18 residues. Trimming cost V 3 bases and J 0 bases; bases outside gene matches: 8. Here the CDR3 reads CASSLAGGRTSNTGELFF. CDR3 sequence (DNA): TGTGCCAGCAGCTTGGCGGGGGGGAGAACTTCGAACACCGGGGAGCTGTTTTTT.

This clone has just a few counts. The chain joins TRBV6-6 to TRBJ2-7; 9 positions match TRBD1. Unmatched junction bases numbered 19, after V lost 10 bases and J lost 0 bases. The CDR3 loop spans 18 amino acids. Germline-derived CDR1 and CDR2 are MNHNY and SVGAGI (reference sequence). CDR3 in amino acids: CATCRGTGILGSSYEQYF. DNA of the CDR3: TGTGCCACCTGTCGAGGGACAGGGATCTTAGGAAGCTCCTACGAGCAGTACTTC.

This clone was seen only a few times. CDR3 loop: CASSPLPTGGTSGANVLTF. CDR3 sequence (DNA): TGTGCCAGCAGCCCTCTTCCGACAGGGGGGACCTCTGGGGCCAACGTCCTGACTTTC. The chain recombines TRBV6-2 or TRBV6-3 with TRBJ2-6, with 9 bases that match TRBD1. Germline values: CDR1 MNHEY, CDR2 SVGEGT. V shed 6 bases, J shed 0 bases, and the junction held 12 bases outside the gene matches. CDR3 length equals 19 residues.

The V and J genes are TRBV5-1 and TRBJ1-2; TRBD1 matches 10 bases. This CDR3 has 16 residues. CDR1 is SGHRS and CDR2 is YFSETQ in the germline V gene. Trimming cost V 3 bases and J 3 bases; bases outside gene matches: 8. CDR3 amino acids: CASSWQTTGGDYGYTF. The CDR3 DNA reads TGCGCCAGCAGCTGGCAGACGACAGGGGGCGACTATGGCTACACCTTC.

The CDR3 coding sequence is TGTGCCAGCAGCTTTGAGGCAGGGATCACTGAAGCTTTCTTT. It codes for CASSFEAGITEAFF. This chain uses TRBV9 with TRBJ1-1; the D gene is possibly TRBD1 (5 bases). Trimming removed 4 bases at V and 4 bases at J, with 14 bases between. The germline V gene encodes CDR1 SGDLS and CDR2 YYNGEE. The CDR3 runs to 14 residues.

The chain uses TRBV18 and TRBJ2-2, with 7 bases lining up with TRBD2. Trimming took 3 bases from V and 2 from J; bases not matched to a gene: 6. The germline V gene has CDR1 KGHSH and CDR2 LQKENI. The CDR3 is 16 residues long. The CDR3 here is CASSPRRDYNTGELFF. The CDR3 DNA reads as TGTGCCAGCTCACCCAGGAGGGACTACAACACCGGGGAGCTGTTTTTT.

This chain uses TRBV30 with TRBJ1-5; 11 bases match TRBD1. The CDR3 has 14 amino acids. Germline V gene sequence: CDR1 GTSNPN, CDR2 SVGIG (reference sequence). Trimming at V came to 3 bases and at J to 7 bases, leaving 5 bases not matched to a gene. Here the CDR3 DNA reads TGTGCCTGGAGCGGACAGGGGGCAAAACAGCCCCAGCATTTT. This codes for CAWSGQGAKQPQHF.

The chain is built from TRBV6-1 and TRBJ2-7, with a tentative D call TRBD1 (5 bases). V lost 1 base to trimming and J lost 4 bases, with 11 bases between them. From germline, CDR1 is MNHNS and CDR2 SASEGT. The CDR3 runs 14 residues. The CDR3 coding sequence is TGTGCCAGCAGTGAAGGGGGCGAGGCGTACGAGCAGTACTTC. It codes for CASSEGGEAYEQYF.

The chain links TRBV2 to TRBJ1-2; D remains ambiguous. V shed 7 bases and J shed 4 bases, with 19 bases lying between them. Per germline, CDR1 SNHLY and CDR2 FYNNEI. The length of the CDR3 is 15 residues. The CDR3, as DNA: TGTGCCAGCACCATGGAGGAGGCCGCCTTCTATGGCTACACCTTC. It encodes CASTMEEAAFYGYTF.

The chain carries TRBV6-5 and TRBJ2-7, with 11 bases identical to TRBD2. Looked up from germline, CDR1 is MNHEY and CDR2 is SVGAGI. The CDR3 consists of 15 residues. The junction had 8 bases not matched to a gene; V was cut back by 6 bases and J by 4 bases. CDR3 nucleotides: TGTGCCAGCAGAGAGTATAGCGGGGGGGCGTACGAGCAGTACTTC. Translated, it gives CASREYSGGAYEQYF.